A single sample is the source of the 18 T cell receptor beta chains below, sequenced in a study of blood T cell repertoires in COVID-19. Repertoires were generated with immunoSEQ multiplex PCR, while TCRdb's copy carries only in-frame clones and drops some. This table has some 96,000 clones, almost 90% appearing once. The sample consisted of peripheral blood. The receptor set was obtained from a human donor in a cohort sampled during active COVID-19.

The CDR3 nucleotides are TGTGCCAGCAGCCCAGCGGGTGCGACCACCGGGGAGCTGTTTTTT. Translation gives CASSPAGATTGELFF. The chain is built from TRBV7-9 and TRBJ2-2; D might be TRBD2 (6 bases). Trimming removed 5 bases at V and 4 bases at J, with 14 bases between. Germline V gene data show CDR1 as SEHNR and CDR2 as FQNEAQ (reference sequence). The CDR3 is made up of 15 amino acids.

The chain carries TRBV2 and TRBJ2-7; possibly TRBD2 for D (5 bases). The CDR3 is 15 residues long. Deletions cut 4 bases from V and 2 bases from J, with 15 bases between. Germline V CDR1 and CDR2: SNHLY, FYNNEI. The CDR3 DNA reads TGTGCCAGCAGTGCTTTGAGGGTCCTCACCTACGAGCAGTACTTC. Residues: CASSALRVLTYEQYF.

V gene TRBV3-1 (or the pseudogene TRBV3-2) combines with J gene TRBJ2-1, with 7 bases lining up with TRBD2. This CDR3 has 16 residues. The V segment lost 0 bases and the J segment 6 bases; nucleotides outside the gene matches: 8. The germline V gene has CDR1 LGHDT and CDR2 YNNKEL (reference sequence). This chain's CDR3 is CASSQDVPGGFNEQFF. DNA of the CDR3: TGTGCCAGCAGCCAAGATGTACCGGGAGGTTTCAATGAGCAGTTCTTC.

The chain combines TRBV19 with TRBJ2-3; 8 positions match TRBD2. The CDR3 runs 15 residues. V was pared by 5 bases and J by 7 bases, with 11 bases of the junction left unmatched. Germline CDR1 and CDR2: LNHDA and SQIVND (reference sequence). CDR3 sequence reads: CASSSQTSASYTQYF. CDR3 nucleotides: TGTGCCAGTAGTTCCCAGACTAGCGCGTCGTATACGCAGTATTTT. The full variable domain, in which reference TRBV19 and TRBJ2-3 provide the parts outside the CDR3, is DGGITQSPKYLFRKEGQNVTLSCEQNLNHDAMYWYRQDPGQGLRLIYYSQIVNDFQKGDIAEGYSVSREKKESFPLTVTSAQKNPTAFYLCASSSQTSASYTQYFGPGTRLTVL.

CDR3 sequence reads: CASSKAPGQGVATNEKLFF. The CDR3 DNA reads TGTGCCAGCAGCAAAGCTCCGGGACAGGGGGTTGCAACTAATGAAAAACTGTTTTTT. The V gene is TRBV7-3, the J gene TRBJ1-4, with 11 positions matching TRBD1. V shed 5 bases and J 0 bases; nucleotides not matched to a gene: 11. The CDR3 sequence is 19 residues long. The germline V gene encodes CDR1 SGHTA and CDR2 FQGTGA.

This sequence joins TRBV19 and TRBJ2-5; possibly TRBD1 for D (6 bases). This CDR3 comprises 17 residues. The germline CDR1 and CDR2 sequences are LNHDA and SQIVND (reference sequence). Trimming removed 4 bases from V and 4 bases from J, with 22 bases in between. The chain's CDR3 is CASSTRRHRVVGETQYF. CDR3 nucleotide sequence: TGTGCCAGTAGTACCCGGCGCCACAGGGTTGTGGGAGAGACCCAGTACTTC. The variable domain in full, with the rest retrieved from reference TRBV19 and TRBJ2-5, is DGGITQSPKYLFRKEGQNVTLSCEQNLNHDAMYWYRQDPGQGLRLIYYSQIVNDFQKGDIAEGYSVSREKKESFPLTVTSAQKNPTAFYLCASSTRRHRVVGETQYFGPGTRLLVL.

The V and J genes are TRBV18 and TRBJ1-4; 7 nucleotides align to TRBD1. Trimming removed 1 base from V and 4 bases from J; junction bases left unmatched: 9. This CDR3 is 17 amino acids long. The germline gives CDR1 KGHSH, CDR2 LQKENI. CDR3 nucleotides: TGTGCCAGCTCACCACGGGTGGGGACAGTTAATAATGAAAAACTGTTTTTT. Translated: CASSPRVGTVNNEKLFF. Combining the CDR3 with reference TRBV18 and TRBJ1-4 gives the whole variable domain NAGVMQNPRHLVRRRGQEARLRCSPMKGHSHVYWYRQLPEEGLKFMVYLQKENIIDESGMPKERFSAEFPKEGPSILRIQQVVRGDSAAYFCASSPRVGTVNNEKLFFGSGTQLSVL.

The chain carries TRBV6-5 and TRBJ1-2; 11 bases are shared with TRBD1. The germline V gene encodes CDR1 MNHEY and CDR2 SVGAGI. J lost 5 bases, V lost 2 bases, and 7 bases had no gene match. The CDR3 runs 16 residues. The CDR3 nucleotides are TGTGCCAGCAGTTACAAGAGGACAGGGGGCGGGTATGGCTACACCTTC. Translated: CASSYKRTGGGYGYTF.

This rearrangement joins TRBV5-4 to TRBJ2-6; tentatively, D is TRBD2 (6 bases). The CDR3 extends over 18 amino acids. Trimming removed 3 bases from V and 0 bases from J, with 16 bases in between. Germline assignment: CDR1 SGHNT and CDR2 YYREEE (reference sequence). The DNA for the CDR3 is TGTGCCAGCAGCTCCCCCGCGGGACGGATCTCTGGGGCCAACGTCCTGACTTTC. Residues: CASSSPAGRISGANVLTF. The whole variable domain, remainder taken from reference TRBV5-4 and TRBJ2-6, is ETGVTQSPTHLIKTRGQQVTLRCSSQSGHNTVSWYQQALGQGPQFIFQYYREEENGRGNFPPRFSGLQFPNYSSELNVNALELDDSALYLCASSSPAGRISGANVLTFGAGSRLTVL.

The chain is built from TRBV7-9 and TRBJ2-1; D might be TRBD2 (5 bases). Trimming removed 1 base at V and 5 bases at J, with 12 bases between. The CDR3 is 15 residues long. CDR1 and CDR2 from the germline V gene are SEHNR and FQNEAQ (reference sequence). CDR3 region: CASSLGLFGDNEQFF. The CDR3 nucleotides read TGTGCCAGCAGCTTAGGGTTGTTCGGGGACAATGAGCAGTTCTTC.

The chain uses TRBV5-6 and TRBJ2-7, with a tentative D call TRBD1 (5 bases). V was clipped by 0 bases and J by 1 base, with 11 bases between them. CDR3 length: 15 amino acids. Germline assignment: CDR1 SGHDT and CDR2 YYEEEE. This CDR3 reads CASSLVIDRSYEQYF. CDR3 nucleotides: TGTGCCAGCAGCTTGGTCATCGACAGATCCTACGAGCAGTACTTC.

This clone was detected only a few times. The V and J genes are TRBV3-1 (or the pseudogene TRBV3-2) and TRBJ1-5; D is undetermined. The CDR3 consists of 15 residues. V was clipped by 0 bases and J by 5 bases, with 11 bases between them. Germline V gives CDR1 LGHDT, CDR2 YNNKEL (reference sequence). CDR3 sequence: CASSQDWRVDQPQHF. For the CDR3, the DNA is TGTGCCAGCAGCCAAGATTGGAGGGTAGATCAGCCCCAGCATTTT.

This chain connects TRBV30 to TRBJ1-4; 7 bases match TRBD1. The V gene end was trimmed by 4 bases and the J gene end by 3 bases; junction bases not matched to a gene: 8. Germline-derived CDR1 and CDR2 are GTSNPN and SVGIG (reference sequence). CDR3 length equals 15 residues. As DNA, the CDR3 is TGTGCCTGGAAGAACCCGGGACAGCCTAATGAAAAACTGTTTTTT. The encoded protein is CAWKNPGQPNEKLFF.

The CDR3 is CASSLDRSSYNEQFF. Written as DNA, the CDR3 is TGTGCCAGCAGCCTCGACAGAAGCTCCTACAATGAGCAGTTCTTC. The chain has TRBV7-2 and TRBJ2-1; tentative D call: TRBD1 (5 bases). CDR1 and CDR2 from the germline V gene are SGHTA and FQGNSA. V lost 5 bases to trimming and J lost 0 bases, with 11 bases between them. CDR3 length equals 15 residues.

V is TRBV29-1 and J is TRBJ1-1, with D unclear. Germline loops: CDR1 SQVTM, CDR2 ANQGSEA. V lost 7 bases and J 2 bases, leaving 17 bases between the germline ends. The CDR3 totals 14 residues. The CDR3 here is CSALPRDTNTEAFF. In DNA, the CDR3 is TGCAGCGCCCTCCCTCGAGATACTAACACTGAAGCTTTCTTT.

This clone was seen once. The rearrangement uses TRBV7-2 and TRBJ1-1; TRBD1 aligns across 7 bases. The CDR3 length is 14 residues. Germline V gene lookup returns CDR1 SGHTA and CDR2 FQGNSA. J was trimmed by 5 bases and V by 6 bases; bases with no gene match: 9. In DNA, the CDR3 is TGTGCCAGCAGTTTTAAGACAGGGAAAACTGAAGCTTTCTTT. Translated: CASSFKTGKTEAFF.

This rearrangement joins TRBV6-5 to TRBJ1-1; unclear D gene. The V end lost 4 bases, the J end lost 3 bases, and 12 bases lay between the germline ends. Per germline, CDR1 MNHEY and CDR2 SVGAGI. The CDR3 sequence is 14 residues long. The CDR3 loop is CASSSPPGYTEAFF. The CDR3, as DNA: TGTGCCAGCAGTTCTCCCCCAGGTTACACTGAAGCTTTCTTT.

J is TRBJ2-4 and V is TRBV6-9, with D perhaps matching TRBD2 (5 bases). The germline CDR1 and CDR2 sequences are MNHGY and SVAAGI. CDR3 length: 15 residues. Trimming took off 0 bases at V and 2 bases at J, with 8 bases between the two ends. The CDR3 DNA reads TGTGCCAGCAGTTATTCGAGGGCCCCCAAAAACATTCAGTACTTC. Protein product: CASSYSRAPKNIQYF.